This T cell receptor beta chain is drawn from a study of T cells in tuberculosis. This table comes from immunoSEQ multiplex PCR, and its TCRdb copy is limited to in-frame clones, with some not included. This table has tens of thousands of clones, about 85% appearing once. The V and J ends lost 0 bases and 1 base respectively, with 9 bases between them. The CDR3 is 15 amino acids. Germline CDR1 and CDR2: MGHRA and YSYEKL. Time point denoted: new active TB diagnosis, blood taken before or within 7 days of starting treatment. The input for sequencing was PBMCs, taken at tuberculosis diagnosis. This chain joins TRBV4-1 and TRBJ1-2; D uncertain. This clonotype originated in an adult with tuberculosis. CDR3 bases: TGCGCCAGCAGCCAAGACCCGCGCGGTAACTATGGCTACACCTTC. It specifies CASSQDPRGNYGYTF.